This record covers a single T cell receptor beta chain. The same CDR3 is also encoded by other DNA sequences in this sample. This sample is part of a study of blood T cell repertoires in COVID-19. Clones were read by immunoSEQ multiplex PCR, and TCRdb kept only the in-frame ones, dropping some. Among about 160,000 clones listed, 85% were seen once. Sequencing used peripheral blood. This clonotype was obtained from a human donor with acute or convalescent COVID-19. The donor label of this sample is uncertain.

CDR3 DNA sequence: TGCGCCAGCAGCCAAGTCGTGAACACTGAAGCTTTCTTT. Translated, it gives CASSQVVNTEAFF. The chain links TRBV4-1 to TRBJ1-1; D is undetermined. The V end lost 1 base, the J end lost 0 bases, and 3 bases lay between the germline ends. Germline CDR1 reads MGHRA; CDR2 reads YSYEKL. This CDR3 spans 13 amino acids.